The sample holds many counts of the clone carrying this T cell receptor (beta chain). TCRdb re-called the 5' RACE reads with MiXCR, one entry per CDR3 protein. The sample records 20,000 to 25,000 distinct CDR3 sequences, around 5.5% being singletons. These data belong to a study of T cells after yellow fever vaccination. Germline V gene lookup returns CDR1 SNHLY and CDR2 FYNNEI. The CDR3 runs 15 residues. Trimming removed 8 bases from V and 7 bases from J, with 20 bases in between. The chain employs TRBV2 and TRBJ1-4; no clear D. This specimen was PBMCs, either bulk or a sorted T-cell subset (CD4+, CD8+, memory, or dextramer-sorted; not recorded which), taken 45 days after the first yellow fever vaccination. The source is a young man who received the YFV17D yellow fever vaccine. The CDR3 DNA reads TGTGCCAGCCGTAGGTCGGGCCTAGAAGGTGAAAAACTGTTTTTT. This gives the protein CASRRSGLEGEKLFF.